This entry lists 32 T cell receptor beta chains sequenced from one sample in a study of beta chain features in type 1 diabetes. Expressed TCRB transcripts were sequenced because the entire RNA isolate underwent reverse transcription. Clones were read by immunoSEQ multiplex PCR, and TCRdb kept only the in-frame ones, dropping some. The table includes under 950,000 clones, 17% detected once. Sequenced: naive CD4+ T cells from blood. The source is a young woman in good health.

This clone has more than one count but fewer than ten. The chain couples TRBV19 to TRBJ1-5, with 7 positions matching TRBD1. V lost 0 bases, J lost 5 bases, and 4 bases stayed unmatched. Germline V gene lookup returns CDR1 LNHDA and CDR2 SQIVND (reference sequence). The CDR3 totals 15 residues. The CDR3 DNA reads TGTGCCAGTAGTATAGAGGGAACAGGGGATCAGCCCCAGCATTTT. Its translation is CASSIEGTGDQPQHF.

The chain couples TRBV4-3 to TRBJ2-7; TRBD2 matches at 13 bases. The ends lost 0 bases at V and 2 bases at J; junction bases unmatched: 1. The CDR3 contains 16 residues. The V gene's germline CDR1 is LGHNA and CDR2 YSLEER. The CDR3 DNA is TGCGCCAGCAGCCAAGAACTAGCGGGAGGGACCTACGAGCAGTACTTC. The encoded protein is CASSQELAGGTYEQYF.

Comment on this clone: Other DNA sequences in this sample translate to the same CDR3. DNA for the CDR3: TGTGCCAGCACATCTGGGGCTCAAGAGACCCAGTACTTC. Translated, it gives CASTSGAQETQYF. V usage is TRBV6-1 and J usage is TRBJ2-5, with D perhaps matching TRBD1 (5 bases). This CDR3 region has 13 residues. With 7 bases removed from V and 2 bases from J, the gap between germline ends came to 11 bases. Per the germline V gene, CDR1 is MNHNS and CDR2 is SASEGT.

V usage is TRBV6-1 and J usage is TRBJ1-1, with a weak D call TRBD1 (6 bases). V lost 8 bases and J 6 bases, leaving 19 bases between the germline ends. Germline V lookup: CDR1 MNHNS, CDR2 SASEGT. CDR3 size: 14 residues. In DNA, the CDR3 is TGTGCCAGCTCTATCGGACAGATACGAGCTGAAGCTTTCTTT. Its translation is CASSIGQIRAEAFF.

The sample holds a few counts of this clone. The chain recombines TRBV6-1 with TRBJ1-2; 9 nucleotides agree with TRBD1. The V and J ends lost 11 bases and 6 bases, in that order; junction bases with no gene match: 7. Germline values: CDR1 MNHNS, CDR2 SASEGT. The CDR3 sequence is 12 residues long. The CDR3 DNA reads as TGTGCCCTCTCGGACAGGGGCAATGGCTACACCTTC. Translation gives CALSDRGNGYTF.

The chain is built from TRBV9 and TRBJ2-5, with 7 bases aligning to TRBD1. The length of the CDR3 is 15 residues. Germline V gives CDR1 SGDLS, CDR2 YYNGEE. V gave up 4 bases and J gave up 1 base; unmatched junction bases: 7. Written as DNA, the CDR3 is TGTGCCAGCAGCCCGGGACAGAGAGCCCAAGAGACCCAGTACTTC. The encoded protein is CASSPGQRAQETQYF.

This chain uses TRBV25-1 with TRBJ2-1; TRBD2 matches 13 bases. After removal of 6 bases from V and 7 bases from J, the junction contained 6 bases not matched to a gene. CDR1 and CDR2 (germline): MGHDK, SYGVNS. This CDR3 has 15 residues. The CDR3 loop is CASSKLAGGPNEQFF. The CDR3 DNA reads TGTGCCAGCAGCAAACTAGCGGGAGGGCCTAATGAGCAGTTCTTC.

The chain combines TRBV15 with TRBJ2-3; D is unclear. Germline assignment: CDR1 LNHNV and CDR2 YYDKDF (reference sequence). The CDR3 is made up of 15 amino acids. V was cut by 5 bases and J by 2 bases, with 14 bases left in between. In DNA form, the CDR3 reads TGTGCCACCAGCTCGATTAGCAGGATCACAGATACGCAGTATTTT. Residues: CATSSISRITDTQYF.

The genes are TRBV11-2 and TRBJ2-1, with D possibly matching TRBD1 (5 bases). CDR1 SGHAT and CDR2 FQNNGV come from the germline V gene. Trimming took off 5 bases at V and 4 bases at J, with 9 bases between the two ends. CDR3 length: 13 residues. CDR3 region: CASSQTVYNEQFF. In DNA, the CDR3 is TGTGCCAGCAGCCAGACAGTATACAATGAGCAGTTCTTC.

This clone appeared once. Other DNA sequences from this sample encode an identical CDR3 as well. The rearrangement links TRBV15 to TRBJ2-2; 9 bases map to TRBD1. Germline V gene sequence: CDR1 LNHNV, CDR2 YYDKDF (reference sequence). CDR3 length: 15 amino acids. Trimming took 3 bases from V and 5 from J; bases not matched to a gene: 4. The CDR3 spells CATSRGQGLTGELFF. The CDR3 DNA reads TGTGCCACCAGCAGGGGACAGGGCTTGACCGGGGAGCTGTTTTTT.

J is TRBJ2-7 and V is TRBV11-2; TRBD2 matches at 10 bases. Germline V gives CDR1 SGHAT, CDR2 FQNNGV. The J segment lost 1 base and the V segment lost 5 bases, leaving 5 bases of the junction unmatched. CDR3 length: 15 amino acids. The CDR3 region has the DNA TGTGCCAGCAGCCCGATAGCGGGAGGTTCCTACGAGCAGTACTTC. Amino acids: CASSPIAGGSYEQYF.

In this sample, this clone turned up a few times. The gene calls are TRBV28 and TRBJ2-1, with 8 bases matching TRBD2. In germline, CDR1 is MDHEN, CDR2 SYDVKM. This CDR3 is 19 amino acids long. With 4 bases clipped from V and 1 base from J, the junction kept 15 bases outside the gene matches. DNA of the CDR3: TGTGCCAGCAGTTCAAACGGAGGTCAGCGGGAGAGGTCCTACAATGAGCAGTTCTTC. Amino acids: CASSSNGGQRERSYNEQFF.

The chain has TRBV6-5 and TRBJ2-7, with D hard to call. There are 14 residues in the CDR3. CDR1 is MNHEY and CDR2 is SVGAGI in the germline V gene. V lost 5 bases and J 2 bases, leaving 13 bases between the germline ends. The CDR3 reads CASSPTSDPYEQYF. CDR3 coding DNA: TGTGCCAGCAGTCCCACCTCGGACCCCTACGAGCAGTACTTC.

This clone came up a few times. The sample has other DNA sequences that encode this CDR3 too. The chain recombines TRBV9 with TRBJ2-5; D might be TRBD2 (5 bases). Looked up from germline, CDR1 is SGDLS and CDR2 is YYNGEE. V was clipped by 0 bases and J by 5 bases, with 11 bases between them. The CDR3 has 14 residues. The CDR3 DNA follows: TGTGCCAGCAGCGTAGGAGGGAGTGGGGAGACCCAGTACTTC. It is translated as CASSVGGSGETQYF.

The gene calls are TRBV6-5 and TRBJ1-1; D gene uncertain. The CDR3 spans 15 residues. V was trimmed by 0 bases and J by 1 base, leaving 9 bases between them. In germline, CDR1 is MNHEY, CDR2 SVGAGI. The CDR3 region has the DNA TGTGCCAGCAGTTACTCGTTCCTGGGGAACACTGAAGCTTTCTTT. Amino acid sequence: CASSYSFLGNTEAFF.

The chain uses TRBV27 and TRBJ2-1; D perhaps matches TRBD1 (5 bases). Germline values: CDR1 MNHEY, CDR2 SMNVEV (reference sequence). This CDR3 is 16 amino acids long. Trimming removed 4 bases at V and 8 bases at J, with 21 bases between. CDR3 coding DNA: TGTGCCAGCAGTTGGGCGGACACAGCCTTGGGCGATGAGCAGTTCTTC. This gives the protein CASSWADTALGDEQFF.

The chain uses TRBV19 and TRBJ2-7; TRBD2 agrees at 8 bases. Germline V gene lookup returns CDR1 LNHDA and CDR2 SQIVND (reference sequence). V gave up 3 bases and J gave up 5 bases; unmatched junction bases: 9. The CDR3 loop spans 15 amino acids. The CDR3 bases are TGTGCCAGTAGTATCCTCGGACCAGCGGGAGACGAGCAGTACTTC. This encodes CASSILGPAGDEQYF.

This clone has more than one count but fewer than ten. This rearrangement joins TRBV5-4 to TRBJ1-4; TRBD1 might be the D (5 bases). The CDR3 contains 16 residues. Germline CDR1 and CDR2: SGHNT and YYREEE (reference sequence). V was clipped by 3 bases and J by 8 bases, with 20 bases between them. For the CDR3, the DNA is TGTGCCAGCAGCTCTTGGGGGAACATCGGCAGCGAAAAACTGTTTTTT. Its protein product is CASSSWGNIGSEKLFF.

This clone was seen more than once but under ten times. The chain combines TRBV7-9 with TRBJ2-5; D is undetermined. Germline V gene data show CDR1 as SEHNR and CDR2 as FQNEAQ (reference sequence). The CDR3 has 12 residues. The V gene lost 5 bases and the J gene lost 5 bases, with 9 bases spanning the gap. CDR3 loop: CASSLSDETQYF. The CDR3 region has the DNA TGTGCCAGCAGCCTGTCTGACGAGACCCAGTACTTC.

There are a few counts of this clone. The chain recombines TRBV28 with TRBJ2-4, with TRBD1 matching over 8 bases. Germline V gene sequence: CDR1 MDHEN, CDR2 SYDVKM. The CDR3 is 15 residues long. The V segment lost 4 bases and the J segment 1 base; nucleotides outside the gene matches: 3. CDR3 loop: CASSSGGAAKNIQYF. In DNA, the CDR3 is TGTGCCAGCAGTTCAGGGGGCGCGGCCAAAAACATTCAGTACTTC.

This clone came up a few times. The V and J genes are TRBV7-2 and TRBJ2-7; weak D call: TRBD1 (6 bases). Germline V lookup: CDR1 SGHTA, CDR2 FQGNSA. V shed 5 bases and J shed 3 bases, with 14 bases lying between them. This CDR3 region has 14 residues. The CDR3 region is CASSNRERDYEQYF. The CDR3 DNA is TGTGCCAGCAGCAACAGGGAGAGGGACTACGAGCAGTACTTC.

Regarding this clone: This specimen includes other DNA sequences encoding the same CDR3. The rearrangement links TRBV9 to TRBJ1-5, with no clear D. The length of the CDR3 is 13 residues. CDR1 and CDR2 (germline): SGDLS, YYNGEE. V lost 0 bases and J lost 4, with 5 bases in between. CDR3 amino acids: CASSVAGNQPQHF. The DNA of the CDR3 is TGTGCCAGCAGCGTAGCAGGTAATCAGCCCCAGCATTTT. The whole variable domain, remainder taken from reference TRBV9 and TRBJ1-5, is DSGVTQTPKHLITATGQRVTLRCSPRSGDLSVYWYQQSLDQGLQFLIQYYNGEERAKGNILERFSAQQFPDLHSELNLSSLELGDSALYFCASSVAGNQPQHFGDGTRLSIL.

The chain links TRBV6-5 to TRBJ2-3; D ambiguous. The CDR3 sequence is 15 residues long. The ends were cut back, 0 bases at V and 2 bases at J, with 9 bases in the middle. Germline V gene sequence: CDR1 MNHEY, CDR2 SVGAGI. The CDR3 nucleotides read TGTGCCAGCAGTTACTCTCAAACGCTCACAGATACGCAGTATTTT. It encodes CASSYSQTLTDTQYF.

This clone has a single count. The V call is TRBV6-6, the J call TRBJ2-5; D not resolved. The germline V gene encodes CDR1 MNHNY and CDR2 SVGAGI (reference sequence). Trimming stripped 5 bases from V and 2 bases from J, with 6 bases between. The CDR3 runs 12 residues. CDR3 region: CASSGKQETQYF. CDR3 nucleotide sequence: TGTGCCAGCAGTGGAAAACAAGAGACCCAGTACTTC.

This clone appeared a few times. The chain has TRBV5-4 and TRBJ2-3; 12 bases are shared with TRBD2. Germline CDR1 reads SGHNT; CDR2 reads YYREEE (reference sequence). The CDR3 contains 15 residues. V shed 1 base and J 6 bases; nucleotides not matched to a gene: 3. CDR3 coding DNA: TGTGCCAGCAGCTTGAGACTAGCGGGAGTGGATACGCAGTATTTT. The encoded protein is CASSLRLAGVDTQYF.

This clone has more than one count but fewer than ten. The V and J genes are TRBV5-6 and TRBJ2-1; 7 bases agree with TRBD2. Germline CDR1 and CDR2: SGHDT and YYEEEE. There are 15 residues in the CDR3. V was pared by 3 bases and J by 2 bases, with 5 bases of the junction left unmatched. CDR3 loop: CASSSRGGTYNEQFF. In DNA, the CDR3 is TGTGCCAGCAGCTCCCGCGGGGGAACCTACAATGAGCAGTTCTTC.

The genes are TRBV9 and TRBJ2-6, with a possible D match to TRBD2 (5 bases). CDR1 SGDLS and CDR2 YYNGEE come from the germline V gene. Trimming left V 2 bases short and J 3 bases short, with 15 bases between. The CDR3 is 17 residues long. CDR3 region: CASSVGPGICGANVLTF. The CDR3 nucleotides are TGTGCCAGCAGCGTCGGTCCGGGGATCTGTGGGGCCAACGTCCTGACTTTC.

There are a few counts of this clone. This chain links TRBV4-2 with TRBJ2-1; 8 nucleotides line up with TRBD2. Germline V gives CDR1 LGHNA, CDR2 YNFKEQ. Trimming took 0 bases from V and 2 from J; bases not matched to a gene: 6. This CDR3 contains 17 residues. For the CDR3, the DNA is TGTGCCAGCAGCCAAGACGGGAGCGGGAGCGCCTACAATGAGCAGTTCTTC. This gives the protein CASSQDGSGSAYNEQFF.

This clone has more than one count but fewer than ten. The chain employs TRBV27 and TRBJ2-1, with 8 nucleotides matching TRBD2. V shed 3 bases, J shed 4 bases, and the junction held 2 bases outside the gene matches. Germline V gives CDR1 MNHEY, CDR2 SMNVEV (reference sequence). The CDR3 sequence is 14 residues long. CDR3 DNA: TGTGCCAGCAGTTTCCGCGGGGGGTACAATGAGCAGTTCTTC. Translated, it gives CASSFRGGYNEQFF.

This clone has a handful of counts. V usage is TRBV7-2 and J usage is TRBJ2-3; 9 nucleotides align to TRBD1. The CDR3 totals 15 residues. Germline V gene sequence: CDR1 SGHTA, CDR2 FQGNSA. V trimming: 5 bases; J trimming: 2 bases; junction bases outside the gene matches: 5. CDR3 bases: TGTGCCAGCAGCATACAGGGGGCTTACACAGATACGCAGTATTTT. Encoded protein: CASSIQGAYTDTQYF.

There are a few counts of this clone. V usage is TRBV2 and J usage is TRBJ1-1; no clear D. Per germline, CDR1 SNHLY and CDR2 FYNNEI. V was cut by 6 bases and J by 0 bases, with 14 bases left in between. The CDR3 contains 15 residues. The CDR3 here is CASRWDTAMNTEAFF. The CDR3 DNA reads TGTGCCAGCAGATGGGATACGGCCATGAACACTGAAGCTTTCTTT.

This rearrangement joins TRBV6-5 to TRBJ1-1, with no clear D. Germline values: CDR1 MNHEY, CDR2 SVGAGI. The CDR3 is made up of 12 amino acids. CDR3 sequence: CAQPGSDTEAFF. CDR3 sequence (DNA): TGTGCGCAGCCGGGGTCGGACACTGAAGCTTTCTTT.